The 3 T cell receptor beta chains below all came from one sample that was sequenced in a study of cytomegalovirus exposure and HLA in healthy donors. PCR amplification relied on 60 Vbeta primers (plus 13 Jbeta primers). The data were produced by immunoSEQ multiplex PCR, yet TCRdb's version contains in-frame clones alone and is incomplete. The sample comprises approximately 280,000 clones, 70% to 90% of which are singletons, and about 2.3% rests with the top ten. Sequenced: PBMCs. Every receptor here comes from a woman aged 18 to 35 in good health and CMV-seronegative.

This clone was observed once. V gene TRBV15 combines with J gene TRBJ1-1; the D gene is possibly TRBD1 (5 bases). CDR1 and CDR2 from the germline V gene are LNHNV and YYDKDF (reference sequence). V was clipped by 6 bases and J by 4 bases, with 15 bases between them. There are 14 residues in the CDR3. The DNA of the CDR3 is TGTGCCACCAGTTACCAAGGGACTTTCACTGAAGCTTTCTTT. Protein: CATSYQGTFTEAFF. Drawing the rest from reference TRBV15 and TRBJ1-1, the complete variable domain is DAMVIQNPRYQVTQFGKPVTLSCSQTLNHNVMYWYQQKSSQAPKLLFHYYDKDFNNEADTPDNFQSRRPNTSFCFLDIRSPGLGDTAMYLCATSYQGTFTEAFFGQGTRLTVV.

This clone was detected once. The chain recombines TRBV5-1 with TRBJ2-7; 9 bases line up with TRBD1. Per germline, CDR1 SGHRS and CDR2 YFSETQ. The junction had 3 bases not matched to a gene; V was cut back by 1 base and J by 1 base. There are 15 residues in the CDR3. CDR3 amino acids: CASSLTGGLSYEQYF. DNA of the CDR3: TGCGCCAGCAGCTTGACAGGGGGCCTTTCCTACGAGCAGTACTTC.

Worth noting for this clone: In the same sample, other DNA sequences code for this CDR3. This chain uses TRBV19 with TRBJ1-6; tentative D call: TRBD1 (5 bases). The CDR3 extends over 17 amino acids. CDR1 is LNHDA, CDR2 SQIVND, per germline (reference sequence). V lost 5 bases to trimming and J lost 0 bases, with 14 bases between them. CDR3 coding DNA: TGTGCCAGTAGTTCGAACAGGAGATTCTCCTATAATTCACCCCTCCACTTT. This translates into CASSSNRRFSYNSPLHF.